This T cell receptor beta chain was sequenced in a study of blood T cell repertoires in COVID-19. The J segment lost 7 bases and the V segment lost 4 bases, leaving 5 bases of the junction unmatched. Germline V CDR1 and CDR2: SGHRS, YFSETQ. CDR3 size: 14 residues. The data were produced by immunoSEQ multiplex PCR, yet TCRdb's version contains in-frame clones alone and is incomplete. This table has more than 60,000 clones, about 88% appearing once. The V gene is TRBV5-1, the J gene TRBJ1-5; 10 bases are a match to TRBD1. Sequencing was carried out using peripheral blood. The receptor was isolated from a woman between 50 and 59 years old with active COVID-19. In DNA, the CDR3 is TGCGCCAGCAGCCCAGGACAGGGGGGACAGCCCCAGCATTTT. This codes for CASSPGQGGQPQHF.